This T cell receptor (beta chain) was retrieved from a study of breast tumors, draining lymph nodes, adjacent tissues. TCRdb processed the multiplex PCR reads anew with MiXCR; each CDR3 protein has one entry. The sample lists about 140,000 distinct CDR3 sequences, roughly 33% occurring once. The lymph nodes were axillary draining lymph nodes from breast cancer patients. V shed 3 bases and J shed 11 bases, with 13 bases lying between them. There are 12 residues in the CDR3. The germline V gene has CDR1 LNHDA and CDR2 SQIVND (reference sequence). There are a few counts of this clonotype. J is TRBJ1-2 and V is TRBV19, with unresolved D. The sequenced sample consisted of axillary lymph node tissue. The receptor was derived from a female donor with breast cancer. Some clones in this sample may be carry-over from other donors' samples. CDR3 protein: CASSMQREWYTF. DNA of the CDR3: TGTGCCAGTAGTATGCAAAGGGAGTGGTACACCTTC.